This is a list of T cell receptor beta chains from one sample in a study of shared clonotypes between healthy human individuals. Method: immunoSEQ multiplex PCR; TCRdb's copy keeps in-frame clones and lacks some. The data show about 1,500,000 clones, 95% to 97% seen once. The specimen sequenced was naive CD4+ T cells sorted from blood. The receptor source for this set is a man aged 30 to 39 in good health. CDR3s include the opening cysteine and the closing phenylalanine or tryptophan. The D gene is left open where the match is weak. Only some rows state a clone size, as once, few, many or a class for expanded clones.

>-|TRBV6-1|TRBJ2-3|once
CASSTVATDTQYF
TGTGCCAGCAGCACGGTCGCCACAGATACGCAGTATTTT
>-|TRBV11-2|TRBJ2-1|-
CASSPQAGTYNEQFF
TGTGCCAGCAGCCCGCAAGCGGGCACCTACAATGAGCAGTTCTTC
>TRBD1|TRBV5-6|TRBJ1-4|-
CASSPTGGAANEKLFF
TGTGCCAGCAGCCCGACAGGGGGCGCGGCTAATGAAAAACTGTTTTTT
>TRBD1|TRBV19|TRBJ1-5|-
CASSKYRGRVSNQPQHF
TGTGCCAGTAGTAAATACAGGGGGCGCGTGAGCAATCAGCCCCAGCATTTT
>TRBD2|TRBV5-5|TRBJ2-7|-
CASSFSGLAGYEQYF
TGTGCCAGCAGCTTCTCCGGACTAGCGGGATACGAGCAGTACTTC
>-|TRBV28|TRBJ2-7|-
CASSLPFTPITYEQYF
TGTGCCAGCAGCCTCCCCTTCACTCCGATAACCTACGAGCAGTACTTC
>-|TRBV23-1|TRBJ1-2|-
CATAEGKMPHPKNSSPYGYTF
TGCGCCACCGCTGAGGGGAAAATGCCCCACCCTAAAAACTCTTCCCCCTATGGCTACACCTTC
>-|TRBV6-4|TRBJ2-6|-
CASRWDSGANVLTF
TGTGCCAGCCGTTGGGACTCTGGGGCCAACGTCCTGACTTTC
>-|TRBV19|TRBJ2-3|-
CASRDIWTDTQYF
TGTGCCAGTAGGGATATTTGGACAGATACGCAGTATTTT
>-|TRBV29-1|TRBJ1-1|-
CSAERNTEAFF
TGCAGCGCCGAGAGGAACACTGAAGCTTTCTTT
>-|TRBV18|TRBJ2-5|-
CASSPQGGPGETQYF
TGTGCCAGCTCACCACAGGGAGGACCAGGAGAGACCCAGTACTTC
>TRBD1|TRBV5-4|TRBJ2-7|-
CASSSRQGSTYEQYF
TGTGCCAGCAGCTCCAGACAGGGGTCCACCTACGAGCAGTACTTC
>-|TRBV18|TRBJ1-5|-
CASSPRSPNQPQHF
TGTGCCAGCTCACCGCGGTCCCCCAATCAGCCCCAGCATTTT
>-|TRBV30|TRBJ1-4|-
CAWSRAGAEKLFF
TGTGCCTGGAGTCGGGCAGGGGCGGAAAAACTGTTTTTT
>-|TRBV13|TRBJ2-6|once
CASSLRKTGANVLTF
TGTGCCAGCAGCTTACGGAAGACTGGGGCCAACGTCCTGACTTTC
>-|TRBV7-3|TRBJ2-7|-
CASSLSARGEQYF
TGTGCCAGCAGCTTATCGGCTAGAGGGGAGCAGTACTTC
>TRBD1|TRBV5-1|TRBJ2-3|-
CASSSGQGESDTQYF
TGCGCCAGCAGCTCCGGTCAGGGGGAGTCAGATACGCAGTATTTT
>-|TRBV5-1|TRBJ2-7|-
CASNTGNSYEQYF
TGCGCCAGCAACACAGGGAACTCCTACGAGCAGTACTTC
>TRBD1|TRBV28|TRBJ1-1|-
CASSRPTGVNTEAFF
TGTGCCAGCAGTCGACCGACAGGGGTGAACACTGAAGCTTTCTTT
>-|TRBV6-5|TRBJ1-2|once
CASSYWSRVPVYGYTF
TGTGCCAGCAGTTACTGGAGTAGGGTTCCGGTCTATGGCTACACCTTC
>-|TRBV2|TRBJ2-7|-
CAGNGAPPSYEQYF
TGTGCCGGGAACGGGGCCCCCCCCTCCTACGAGCAGTACTTC
>TRBD2|TRBV6-6|TRBJ2-1|-
CASSYIAGNTYNEQFF
TGTGCCAGCAGTTACATAGCGGGAAATACCTACAATGAGCAGTTCTTC
>TRBD2|TRBV10-3|TRBJ2-2|once
CAIKNLLAGGPTGELFF
TGTGCCATCAAAAACCTCCTAGCGGGAGGGCCCACCGGGGAGCTGTTTTTT
>-|TRBV29-1|TRBJ1-1|-
CSVGGMNTEAFF
TGCAGCGTTGGAGGAATGAACACTGAAGCTTTCTTT
>-|TRBV5-1|TRBJ1-2|-
CASSLNLGVDYGYTF
TGCGCCAGCAGCTTGAATTTGGGGGTAGACTATGGCTACACCTTC
>-|TRBV5-1|TRBJ2-5|once
CASSLGTSQETQYF
TGCGCCAGCAGCTTGGGGACATCTCAAGAGACCCAGTACTTC
>-|TRBV7-2|TRBJ1-3|-
CASSADPGNTIYF
TGTGCCAGCAGCGCAGATCCCGGAAACACCATATATTTT
>TRBD2|TRBV9|TRBJ2-1|-
CASSVIGALAGNNEQFF
TGTGCCAGCAGCGTAATTGGGGCGCTAGCGGGAAACAATGAGCAGTTCTTC
>-|TRBV27|TRBJ1-4|-
CASSLRSGAGTNEKLFF
TGTGCCAGCAGTTTACGGTCAGGGGCAGGGACTAATGAAAAACTGTTTTTT
>TRBD2|TRBV5-6|TRBJ2-2|-
CASSLGLAATGELFF
TGTGCCAGCAGCTTGGGACTAGCGGCCACCGGGGAGCTGTTTTTT
>TRBD1|TRBV5-8|TRBJ1-2|-
CASSLVGQGDSNGYTF
TGTGCCAGCAGCTTGGTCGGACAGGGTGATTCGAATGGCTACACCTTC
>-|TRBV27|TRBJ1-1|once
CASSFTGITEAFF
TGTGCCAGCAGTTTTACAGGGATAACTGAAGCTTTCTTT
>-|TRBV5-6|TRBJ2-7|-
CASSLTRNHYEQYF
TGTGCCAGCAGCTTGACCCGGAACCACTACGAGCAGTACTTC
>TRBD2|TRBV27|TRBJ2-7|-
CASSWGLAGEQYF
TGTGCCAGCAGCTGGGGACTAGCGGGAGAGCAGTACTTC
>-|TRBV5-1|TRBJ2-1|once
CASSRARTSYNEQFF
TGCGCCAGCTCCCGCGCGAGAACCTCCTACAATGAGCAGTTCTTC